This T cell receptor (beta chain) was documented in a study of CXCR3-negative and CXCR3-positive naive CD8 T cells (dated by TCRdb to the late 2010s). The study in broad terms: In total, approximately 150 million TRB reads were obtained, corresponding to roughly 1.5 +/- 0.3 million reads per library. Diversity and physicochemical repertoire analyses covered about a dozen donors pooled from two independent experiments. For the TRBV-TRBJ cluster analysis, the naive subsets came from about five donors, while the memory cells came from 3 donors.

For each CD8+ T cell subset, flow sorting was done in triplicate, and 310,000 or so cells per subset went directly into RLT lysis buffer. To keep memory contaminants out, a stringent definition of naive CD8+ T cells was applied: CD45RO-CCR7+CD27+CD95-. Standard density gradient centrifugation was used to isolate peripheral blood mononuclear cells from buffy coats. A FACSAria III was used to flow-sort naive CD8+ T cells into CXCR3-negative and CXCR3-positive populations. Total RNA was extracted from sorted cells using an RNeasy Mini Kit. These reads were obtained on a NextSeq 550. The Human TCR Profiling Kit (MiLaboratory) was used to make UMI-labeled 5' RACE TRB cDNA libraries. cDNA synthesis used the entire amount of extracted RNA, and PCR amplification then used the entire amount of cDNA produced. Libraries were prepared in parallel with an identical number of PCR cycles. The original methods were these. With a requirement of at least two reads per UMI, MIGEC and MiXCR extracted about 50,000 +/- 10,000 unique UMI-labeled TRB cDNA molecules per library. On average, each library contained roughly 40,000 +/- 10,000 functional in-frame TRB CDR3 nucleotide clonotypes without stop codons. After downsampling to 5000 UMI-labeled TRB molecules per sample, diversity metrics, including normalized Shannon-Wiener and Chao1, were computed in VDJtools. VDJtools was used to calculate clonotype-size-weighted physicochemical properties of the central five CDR3 residues, namely interaction energy, strength, volume and Kidera factor 4. TCRdb reprocessed the reads into one record per CDR3 protein sequence, lacking DNA. These V and J calls originate from TCRdb's pipeline instead of the authors' own analysis. This specimen's table enumerates around 60,000 distinct CDR3 sequences. The ten largest clonotypes hold roughly 0.8% of the sample.

Paper-wide results and their limitations: Compared with CXCR3-negative naive cells, CXCR3-positive naive cells had TRB CDR3s with higher hydrophobicity (lower Kidera factor 4), lower energy, and higher strength and volume indices. Both naive subsets had comparably high repertoire diversity, while memory CD8+ T cells had much lower repertoire diversity. Freshly isolated PBMCs were used for most assays because CXCR3 expression went down partially after cryopreservation. Because surface CD5, which has been linked to self-reactivity in mice, was comparable between naive subsets, TCR interaction strength was also inferred from TRB CDR3 physicochemical properties. TRBV-TRBJ usage was similar between naive CXCR3-negative and CXCR3-positive cells from the same donor, while memory cells showed distinct patterns.

As for this clonotype: Its antigen has not been determined.

The sequence was collected from a human donor in good health. Some clones in this sample may be carry-over from other donors' samples. Sequenced sample: naive CXCR3+ CD8+ T cells from blood. The cell subset or site label corresponds to: CD45RO-CCR7+CD27+CD95- naive CD8+ T cells expressing CXCR3 (TNR3+).

CDR3 protein: CASSYGAEAFF. The sequence links TRBV19 to TRBJ1-1. Including the terminal cysteine and phenylalanine, the CDR3 comprises 11 residues. Nucleotide data are not available. CDR1 LNHDA and CDR2 SQIVND were looked up in the germline V gene (reference sequence).